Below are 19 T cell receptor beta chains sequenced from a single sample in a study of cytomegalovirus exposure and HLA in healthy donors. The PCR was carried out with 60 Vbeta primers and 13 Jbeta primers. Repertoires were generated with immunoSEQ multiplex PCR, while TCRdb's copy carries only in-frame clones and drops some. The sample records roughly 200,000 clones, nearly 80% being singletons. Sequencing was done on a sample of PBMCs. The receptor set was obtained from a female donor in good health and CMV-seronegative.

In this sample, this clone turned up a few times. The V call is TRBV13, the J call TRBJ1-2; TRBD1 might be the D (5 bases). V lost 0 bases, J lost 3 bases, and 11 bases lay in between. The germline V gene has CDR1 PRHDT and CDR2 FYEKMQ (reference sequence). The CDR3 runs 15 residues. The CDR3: CASSLGRTRDYGYTF. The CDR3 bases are TGTGCCAGCAGCTTAGGGCGCACCAGGGACTATGGCTACACCTTC. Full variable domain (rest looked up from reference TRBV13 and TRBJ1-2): AAGVIQSPRHLIKEKRETATLKCYPIPRHDTVYWYQQGPGQDPQFLISFYEKMQSDKGSIPDRFSAQQFSDYHSELNMSSLELGDSALYFCASSLGRTRDYGYTFGSGTRLTVV.

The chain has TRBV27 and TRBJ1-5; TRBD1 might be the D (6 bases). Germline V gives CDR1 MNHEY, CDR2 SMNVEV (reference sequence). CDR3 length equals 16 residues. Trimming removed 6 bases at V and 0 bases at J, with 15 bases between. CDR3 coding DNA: TGTGCCAGCAGCTCGACAGGACGATATAGCAATCAGCCCCAGCATTTT. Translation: CASSSTGRYSNQPQHF.

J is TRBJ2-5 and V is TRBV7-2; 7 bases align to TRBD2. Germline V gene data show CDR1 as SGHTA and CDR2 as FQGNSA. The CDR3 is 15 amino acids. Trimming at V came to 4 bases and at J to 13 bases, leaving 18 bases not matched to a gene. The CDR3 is CASSSSGLGVPPPYF. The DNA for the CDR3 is TGTGCCAGCAGCTCCTCAGGACTAGGGGTCCCCCCTCCGTACTTC.

Written as DNA, the CDR3 is TGCAGCGTTGAAGAAGGCAGGGACTATGGCTACACCTTC. Its translation: CSVEEGRDYGYTF. The V call is TRBV29-1, the J call TRBJ1-2, with D tentatively TRBD1 (5 bases). Germline V gives CDR1 SQVTM, CDR2 ANQGSEA. This CDR3 is 13 amino acids long. Between the trimmed V and J ends, which lost 0 bases and 3 bases, there was a span of 8 bases.

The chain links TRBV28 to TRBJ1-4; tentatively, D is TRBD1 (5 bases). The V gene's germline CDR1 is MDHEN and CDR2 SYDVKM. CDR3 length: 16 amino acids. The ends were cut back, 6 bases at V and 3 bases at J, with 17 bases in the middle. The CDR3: CASSSARGGANEKLFF. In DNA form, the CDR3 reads TGTGCCAGCAGCTCCGCCCGGGGAGGGGCTAATGAAAAACTGTTTTTT. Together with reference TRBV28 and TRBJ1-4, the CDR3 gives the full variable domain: DVKVTQSSRYLVKRTGEKVFLECVQDMDHENMFWYRQDPGLGLRLIYFSYDVKMKEKGDIPEGYSVSREKKERFSLILESASTNQTSMYLCASSSARGGANEKLFFGSGTQLSVL.

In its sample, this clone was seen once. CDR3 sequence reads: CASSFGDDEAFF. In DNA form, the CDR3 reads TGCGCCAGCAGCTTCGGGGATGATGAAGCTTTCTTT. V is TRBV4-1 and J is TRBJ1-1; D is uncertain. Germline V gene sequence: CDR1 MGHRA, CDR2 YSYEKL. The ends were cut back, 5 bases at V and 7 bases at J, with 11 bases in the middle. CDR3 length: 12 amino acids.

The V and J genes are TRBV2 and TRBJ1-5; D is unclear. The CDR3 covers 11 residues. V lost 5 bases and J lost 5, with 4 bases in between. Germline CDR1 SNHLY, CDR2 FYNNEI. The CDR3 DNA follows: TGTGCCAGCAGTTCCGATCAGCCCCAGCATTTT. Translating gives CASSSDQPQHF.

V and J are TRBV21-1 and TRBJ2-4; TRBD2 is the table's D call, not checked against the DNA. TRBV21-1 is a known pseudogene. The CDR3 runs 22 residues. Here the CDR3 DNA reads TGTGCCAGCAGCAAAGCGGGTGTAGGTCCGGGGGAACTAGCACAGAACAAAAACATTCAGTACTTC. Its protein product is CASSKAGVGPGELAQNKNIQYF.

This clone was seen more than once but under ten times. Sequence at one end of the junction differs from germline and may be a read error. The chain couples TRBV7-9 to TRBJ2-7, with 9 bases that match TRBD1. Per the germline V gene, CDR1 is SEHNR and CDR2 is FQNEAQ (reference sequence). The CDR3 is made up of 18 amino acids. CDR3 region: CSSSLDTTGTGSTYEQYF. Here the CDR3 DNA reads TGTTCCAGCAGCTTAGACACGACCGGGACAGGGTCCACCTACGAGCAGTACTTC.

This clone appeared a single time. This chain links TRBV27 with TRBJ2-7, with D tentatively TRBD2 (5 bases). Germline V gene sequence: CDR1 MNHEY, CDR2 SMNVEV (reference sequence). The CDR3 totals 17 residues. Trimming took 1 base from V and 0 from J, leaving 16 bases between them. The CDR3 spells CASSLFRSEASSYEQYF. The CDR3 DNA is TGTGCCAGCAGTTTATTTAGGTCGGAGGCTAGCTCCTACGAGCAGTACTTC.

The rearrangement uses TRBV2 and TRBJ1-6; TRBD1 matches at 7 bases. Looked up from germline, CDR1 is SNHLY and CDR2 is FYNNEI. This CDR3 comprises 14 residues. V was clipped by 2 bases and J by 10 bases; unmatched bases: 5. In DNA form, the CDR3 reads TGTGCCAGCAGTGAACGGGACAGTACCTCACCCCTCCACTTT. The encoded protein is CASSERDSTSPLHF.

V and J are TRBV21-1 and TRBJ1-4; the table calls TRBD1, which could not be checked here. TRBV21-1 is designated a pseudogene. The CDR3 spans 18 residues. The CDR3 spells CASSKAVPPGQGDEKLFF. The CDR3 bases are TGTGCCAGCAGCAAAGCGGTCCCACCGGGACAGGGAGATGAAAAACTGTTTTTT.

The CDR3 loop reads CASSLQVNYGYTF. The DNA for the CDR3 is TGCGCCAGCAGCTTACAGGTTAACTATGGCTACACCTTC. The V gene is TRBV5-1, the J gene TRBJ1-2, with a weak D call TRBD1 (5 bases). The CDR3 consists of 13 residues. V lost 2 bases and J 1 base, leaving 6 bases between the germline ends. Germline V gene sequence: CDR1 SGHRS, CDR2 YFSETQ.

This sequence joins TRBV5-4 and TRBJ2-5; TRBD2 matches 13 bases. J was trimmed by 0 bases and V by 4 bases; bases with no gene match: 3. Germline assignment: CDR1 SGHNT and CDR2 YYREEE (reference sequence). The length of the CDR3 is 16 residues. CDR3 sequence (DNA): TGTGCCAGCAGCCCGACTAGCGGGGGGTACCAAGAGACCCAGTACTTC. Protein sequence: CASSPTSGGYQETQYF. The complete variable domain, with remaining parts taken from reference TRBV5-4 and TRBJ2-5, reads ETGVTQSPTHLIKTRGQQVTLRCSSQSGHNTVSWYQQALGQGPQFIFQYYREEENGRGNFPPRFSGLQFPNYSSELNVNALELDDSALYLCASSPTSGGYQETQYFGPGTRLLVL.

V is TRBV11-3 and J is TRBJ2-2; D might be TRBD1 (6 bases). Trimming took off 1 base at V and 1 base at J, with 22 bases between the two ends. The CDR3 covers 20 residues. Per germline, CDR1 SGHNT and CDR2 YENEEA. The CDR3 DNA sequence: TGTGCCAGCAGCTTAGGGGCGGCCCTTACCGGGACAAGGAACACCGGGGAGCTGTTTTTT. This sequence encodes CASSLGAALTGTRNTGELFF. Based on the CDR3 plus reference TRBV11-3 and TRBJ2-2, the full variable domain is EAGVVQSPRYKIIEKKQPVAFWCNPISGHNTLYWYLQNLGQGPELLIRYENEEAVDDSQLPKDRFSAERLKGVDSTLKIQPAELGDSAVYLCASSLGAALTGTRNTGELFFGEGSRLTVL.

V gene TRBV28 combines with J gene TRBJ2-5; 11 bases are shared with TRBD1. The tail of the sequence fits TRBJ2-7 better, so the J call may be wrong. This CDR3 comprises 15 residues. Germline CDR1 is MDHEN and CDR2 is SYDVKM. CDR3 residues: CASSLGTGGYYEQYF. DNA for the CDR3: TGTGCCAGCAGTCTCGGGACAGGGGGATACTACGAGCAGTACTTC.

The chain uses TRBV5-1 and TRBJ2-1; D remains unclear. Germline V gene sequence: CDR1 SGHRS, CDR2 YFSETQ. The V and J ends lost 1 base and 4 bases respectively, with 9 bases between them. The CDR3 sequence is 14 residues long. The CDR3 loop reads CASSLLSLYNEQFF. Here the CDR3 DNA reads TGCGCCAGCAGCTTGCTTAGTTTATACAATGAGCAGTTCTTC. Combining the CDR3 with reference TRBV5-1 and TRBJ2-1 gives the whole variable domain KAGVTQTPRYLIKTRGQQVTLSCSPISGHRSVSWYQQTPGQGLQFLFEYFSETQRNKGNFPGRFSGRQFSNSRSEMNVSTLELGDSALYLCASSLLSLYNEQFFGPGTRLTVL.

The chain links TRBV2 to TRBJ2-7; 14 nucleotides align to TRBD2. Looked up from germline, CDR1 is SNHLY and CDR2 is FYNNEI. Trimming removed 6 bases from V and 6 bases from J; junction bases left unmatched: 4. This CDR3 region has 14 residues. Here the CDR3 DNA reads TGTGCCAGCAGCCTGGGACTAGCGGGAGTCGAGCAGTACTTC. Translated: CASSLGLAGVEQYF.

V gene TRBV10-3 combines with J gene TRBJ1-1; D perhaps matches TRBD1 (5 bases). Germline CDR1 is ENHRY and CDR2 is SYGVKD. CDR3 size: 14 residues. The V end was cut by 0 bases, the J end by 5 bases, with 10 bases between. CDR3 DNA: TGTGCCATCAGTGAGTCGCAGGGCAGGACTGAAGCTTTCTTT. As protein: CAISESQGRTEAFF.